The subject of this entry is one T cell receptor (beta chain). Its specificity is not known. The missing conserved phenylalanine or tryptophan at the end of this CDR3 makes a read error likely. V gave up 2 bases and J gave up 2 bases, with 10 bases separating them. Per the germline V gene, CDR1 is MNHEY and CDR2 is SVGAGI. The CDR3 spans 14 residues. This entry belongs to a study of blood T cells in healthy people across ages. Through a sample-barcoded 5' primer and a J-beta primer mix, a second PCR was run for roughly 7 to 12 cycles. Every cDNA molecule carried a tag from a template-switch adaptor bearing 12 random nucleotides. TCRdb recomputed calls from the 5' RACE reads with MiXCR, one row per CDR3 protein. The sample yields 700,000 to 800,000 distinct CDR3 sequences, about 40% seen once. Study-level points and caveats: Estimates of diversity drawn from one million T cells were considered underestimates.

Source material: blood. This rearrangement joins TRBV6-5 to TRBJ2-7; the D call may be TRBD1 or TRBD2 (5 bases each). This receptor was taken from a woman aged 55-69 years in good health. The CDR3 region is CASSYEGNAYEQYL. In DNA form, the CDR3 reads TGTGCCAGCAGTTACGAGGGGAACGCCTACGAGCAGTACTTA.